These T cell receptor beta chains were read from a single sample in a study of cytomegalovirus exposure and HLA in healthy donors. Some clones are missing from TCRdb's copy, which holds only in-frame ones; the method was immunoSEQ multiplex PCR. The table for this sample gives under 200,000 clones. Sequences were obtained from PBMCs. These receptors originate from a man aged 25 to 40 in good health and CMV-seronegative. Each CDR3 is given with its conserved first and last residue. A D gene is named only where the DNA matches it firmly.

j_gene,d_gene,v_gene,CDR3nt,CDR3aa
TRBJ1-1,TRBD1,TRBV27,TGTGCCAGCACAGGGGGCGCGAGTGGCACTGAAGCTTTCTTT,CASTGGASGTEAFF
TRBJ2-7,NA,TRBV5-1,TGCGCCAGCAGCTTTGGTACAGGGTCGTCCTACGAGCAGTACTTC,CASSFGTGSSYEQYF
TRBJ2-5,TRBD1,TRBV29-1,TGCAGCGTCGTGGACAGGGGCCTAGAGACCCAGTACTTC,CSVVDRGLETQYF
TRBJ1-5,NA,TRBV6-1,TGTGCCAGCAGGCGGGCAGGCGTGGACCAGCCCCAGCATTTT,CASRRAGVDQPQHF
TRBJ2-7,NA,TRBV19,TGTGCCAGTAGTATAGCTGGGGGCCTCATGGGGGAGCAGTACTTC,CASSIAGGLMGEQYF
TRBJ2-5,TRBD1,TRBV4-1,TGCGCCAGCAGCCTGACCGGGACAGGGTACCAAGAGACCCAGTACTTC,CASSLTGTGYQETQYF
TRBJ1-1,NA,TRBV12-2,TGTGCAAGTCGCCCTCAGGGCAGGGTGAACACTGAAGCTTTCTTT,CASRPQGRVNTEAFF
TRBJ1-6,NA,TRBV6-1,TGTGCCAGCAGGGGACCGGGAGGGGCACCCCTCCACTTT,CASRGPGGAPLHF
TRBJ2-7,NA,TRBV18,TGTGCCAGCTCACCAAGGAGCGGAGTTTTCTACGAGCAGTACTTC,CASSPRSGVFYEQYF
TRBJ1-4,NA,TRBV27,TGTGCCAGCAGTTTAGGGGCCGGATTTAATGAAAAACTGTTTTTT,CASSLGAGFNEKLFF
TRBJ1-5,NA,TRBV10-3,TGTGCCAGCAGTTATACAGGCTCCGGAGGGAGTCAGCCCCAGCATTTT,CASSYTGSGGSQPQHF
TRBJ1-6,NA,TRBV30,TGTGCCTGGAGTGTTCAGGGAGGGCCCGAATATAATTCACCCCTCCACTTT,CAWSVQGGPEYNSPLHF
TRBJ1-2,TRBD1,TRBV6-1,TGTGCCAGCACGGGAGGACAGGGCGGTGGCTACACCTTC,CASTGGQGGGYTF
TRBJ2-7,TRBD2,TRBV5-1,TGCGCCAGCAGCTTGGGGGGGGGAGGGAACGTCGAGCAGTACTTC,CASSLGGGGNVEQYF
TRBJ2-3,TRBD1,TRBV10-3,TGTGCCACCCGTGGACAGGGAGGCACAGATACGCAGTATTTT,CATRGQGGTDTQYF
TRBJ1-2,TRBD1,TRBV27,TGTGCCAGCAGCGTTACAGGGGTAGGCATTTTAGATGGCTACACCTTC,CASSVTGVGILDGYTF
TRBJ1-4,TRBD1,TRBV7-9,TGTGCCAGCAGCGCGGGACAGGGAAATGAAAAACTGTTTTTT,CASSAGQGNEKLFF
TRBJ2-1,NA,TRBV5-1,TGCGCCAGCAGCTTGGTAGCAGGGACCTACAATGAGCAGTTCTTC,CASSLVAGTYNEQFF
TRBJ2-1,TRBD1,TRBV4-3,TGCGCCAGCAGCCGAGGGACAGGGTCTTCCAATGAGCAGTTCTTC,CASSRGTGSSNEQFF
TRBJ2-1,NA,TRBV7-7,TGTGCCAGCAGCTTAGGACAAGGCTACAATGAGCAGTTCTTC,CASSLGQGYNEQFF
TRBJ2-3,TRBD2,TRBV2,TGTGCCAGCACACTAGCGGGAGGGCCAGATACGCAGTATTTT,CASTLAGGPDTQYF
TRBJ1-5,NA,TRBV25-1,TGTGCCAGCAGTGAGGGAGACCGGGGGGGACAGCCCCAGCATTTT,CASSEGDRGGQPQHF
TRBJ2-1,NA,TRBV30,TGTGCCTGGAGTTCCCTGGGGGCCGGTGAGCAGTTCTTC,CAWSSLGAGEQFF
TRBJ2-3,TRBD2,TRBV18,TGTGCCAGCTCACCAACTAGCGGGGGCACAGATACGCAGTATTTT,CASSPTSGGTDTQYF
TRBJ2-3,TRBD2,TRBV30,TGTGCCTGGACCCCCTTAGCGGGGGGGCATGATACGCAGTATTTT,CAWTPLAGGHDTQYF
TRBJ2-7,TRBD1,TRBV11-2,TGTGCCAGCAGCAATCGAGAGGGGGCGTCCTACGAGCAGTACTTC,CASSNREGASYEQYF
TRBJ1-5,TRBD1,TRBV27,TGTGCCAGCAGTTCCTGGACAGGGGTGAGCAATCAGCCCCAGCATTTT,CASSSWTGVSNQPQHF
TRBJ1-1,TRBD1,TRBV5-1,TGCGCCAGCAGCTCAGCCAGGGGGTCCGACACTGAAGCTTTCTTT,CASSSARGSDTEAFF
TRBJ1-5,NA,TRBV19,TGTGCCAGTAGTATCACGGGGGGCTCGGGCAATCAGCCCCAGCATTTT,CASSITGGSGNQPQHF
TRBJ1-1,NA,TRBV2,TGTGCCAGCAGTGAATCGCCAGGGTTGAACACTGAAGCTTTCTTT,CASSESPGLNTEAFF
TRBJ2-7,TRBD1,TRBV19,TGTGCCAGTAGTATAGGTCCGGGACAGGGTATCTCCTACGAGCAGTACTTC,CASSIGPGQGISYEQYF
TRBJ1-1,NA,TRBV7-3,TGTGCCAGCAGCTTAATAGGGGAGGCTGAAGCTTTCTTT,CASSLIGEAEAFF
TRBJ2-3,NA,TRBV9,TGTGCCAGCAGCGTATCAGGGGATCCCACAGATACGCAGTATTTT,CASSVSGDPTDTQYF
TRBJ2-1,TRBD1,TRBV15,TGTGCCACCAGCGGTAGGGACAGCTCCTACAATGAGCAGTTCTTC,CATSGRDSSYNEQFF
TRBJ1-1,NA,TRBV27,TGTGCCGGCAGTCTCAAACAGAATTCCCTCACCATGAACACTGAAGCTTTCTTT,CAGSLKQNSLTMNTEAFF
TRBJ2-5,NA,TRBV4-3,TGCGCCAGCAGCCCAGCTCGGGGGGCCCAACCGGTAGAAGAGACCCAGTACTTC,CASSPARGAQPVEETQYF
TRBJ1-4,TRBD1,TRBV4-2,TGTGCCAGCAGCCAACGACAGGGGGGTGAAAAACTGTTTTTT,CASSQRQGGEKLFF
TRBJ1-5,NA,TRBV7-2,TGTGCCAGCAGCCCCACCGGGACAAACATCATAACCCAGCATTTT,CASSPTGTNIITQHF
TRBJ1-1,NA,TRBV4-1,TGCGCCAGCAGCCGTAAGATTAGTGGGAACACTGAAGCTTTCTTT,CASSRKISGNTEAFF
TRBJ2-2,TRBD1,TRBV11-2,TGTGCCAGTCAGGACAGGGCAAACACCGGGGAGCTGTTTTTT,CASQDRANTGELFF